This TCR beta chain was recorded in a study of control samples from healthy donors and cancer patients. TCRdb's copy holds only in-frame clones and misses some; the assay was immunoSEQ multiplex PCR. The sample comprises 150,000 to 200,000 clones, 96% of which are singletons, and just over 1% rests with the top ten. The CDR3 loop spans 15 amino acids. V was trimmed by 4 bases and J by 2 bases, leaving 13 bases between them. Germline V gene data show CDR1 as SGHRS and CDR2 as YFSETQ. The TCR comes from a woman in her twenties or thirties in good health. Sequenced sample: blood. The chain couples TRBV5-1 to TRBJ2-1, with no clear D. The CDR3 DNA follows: TGCGCCAGCAGCCCCGGGCACAGCACCTACAATGAGCAGTTCTTC. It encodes CASSPGHSTYNEQFF.